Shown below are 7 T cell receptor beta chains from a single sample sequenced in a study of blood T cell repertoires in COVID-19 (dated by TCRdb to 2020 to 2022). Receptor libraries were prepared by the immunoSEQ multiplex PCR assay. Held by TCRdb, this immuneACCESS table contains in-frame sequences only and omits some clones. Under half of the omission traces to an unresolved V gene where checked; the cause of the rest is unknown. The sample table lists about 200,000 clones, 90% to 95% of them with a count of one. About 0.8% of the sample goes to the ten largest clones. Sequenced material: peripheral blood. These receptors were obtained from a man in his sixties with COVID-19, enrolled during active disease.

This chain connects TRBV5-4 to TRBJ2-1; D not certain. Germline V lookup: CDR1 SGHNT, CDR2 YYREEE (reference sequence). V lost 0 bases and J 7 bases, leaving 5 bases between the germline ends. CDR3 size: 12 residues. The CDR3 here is CASSLDKNEQFF. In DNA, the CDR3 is TGTGCCAGCAGCTTGGACAAGAATGAGCAGTTCTTC. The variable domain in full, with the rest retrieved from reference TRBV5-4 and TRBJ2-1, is ETGVTQSPTHLIKTRGQQVTLRCSSQSGHNTVSWYQQALGQGPQFIFQYYREEENGRGNFPPRFSGLQFPNYSSELNVNALELDDSALYLCASSLDKNEQFFGPGTRLTVL.

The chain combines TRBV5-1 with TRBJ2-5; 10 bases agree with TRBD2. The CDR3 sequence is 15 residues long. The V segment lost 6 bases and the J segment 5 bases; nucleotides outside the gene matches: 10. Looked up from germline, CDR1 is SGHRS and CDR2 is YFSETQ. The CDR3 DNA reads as TGCGCCAGCAAACCCGGGACTAGCGAGGTCGAGACCCAGTACTTC. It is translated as CASKPGTSEVETQYF.

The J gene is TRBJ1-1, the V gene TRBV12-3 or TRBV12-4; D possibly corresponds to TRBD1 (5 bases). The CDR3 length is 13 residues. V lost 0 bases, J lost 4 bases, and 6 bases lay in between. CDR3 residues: CASSLARGTEAFF. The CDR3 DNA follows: TGTGCCAGCAGTTTAGCTAGGGGCACTGAAGCTTTCTTT.

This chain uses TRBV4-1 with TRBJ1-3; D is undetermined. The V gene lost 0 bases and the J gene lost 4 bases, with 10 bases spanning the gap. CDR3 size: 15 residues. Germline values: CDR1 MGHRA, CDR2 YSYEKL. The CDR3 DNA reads TGCGCCAGCAGCCAAGATTTGGCAGGAGGAAACACCATATATTTT. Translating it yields CASSQDLAGGNTIYF.

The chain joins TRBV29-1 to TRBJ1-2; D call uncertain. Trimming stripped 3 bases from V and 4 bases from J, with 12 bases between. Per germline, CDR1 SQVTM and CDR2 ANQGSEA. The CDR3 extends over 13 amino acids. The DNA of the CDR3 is TGCAGCGTTGATGGCGGGGAGAGCTATGGCTACACCTTC. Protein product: CSVDGGESYGYTF.

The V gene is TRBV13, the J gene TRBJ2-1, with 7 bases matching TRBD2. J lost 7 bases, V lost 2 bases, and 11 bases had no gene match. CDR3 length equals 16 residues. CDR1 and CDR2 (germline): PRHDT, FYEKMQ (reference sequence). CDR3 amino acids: CASSLLRQAGANEQFF. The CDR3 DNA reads TGTGCCAGCAGCTTATTGAGGCAGGCGGGAGCTAATGAGCAGTTCTTC.

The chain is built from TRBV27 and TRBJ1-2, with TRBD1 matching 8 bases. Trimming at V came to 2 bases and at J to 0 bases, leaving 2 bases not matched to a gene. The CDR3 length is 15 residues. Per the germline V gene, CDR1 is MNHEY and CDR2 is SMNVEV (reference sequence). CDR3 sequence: CASSLGTGANYGYTF. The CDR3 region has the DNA TGTGCCAGCAGTTTAGGGACAGGTGCTAACTATGGCTACACCTTC.